This T cell receptor beta chain was sequenced in a study of T cells in localized non-small cell lung cancer. Overall study findings and caveats: Median around 56 top-100 tumor clones were shared with paired adjacent lung. Peak T cell clonality was found in uninvolved adjacent lung, exceeding tumor. Heterogeneity within the tumor remains possible, as just one region underwent sequencing. The study linked higher blood T cell density to longer overall survival.

Assay used: immunoSEQ multiplex PCR; TCRdb lists only in-frame clones, some missing. This sample has just under 80,000 clones; about 84% occur once, and the top ten carry about a tenth. From germline, CDR1 is MNHNY and CDR2 SVGAGI (reference sequence). V lost 2 bases and J 5 bases, leaving 9 bases between the germline ends. The CDR3 is made up of 13 amino acids. This clone was seen a single time. The antigen remains unidentified. Sequenced here: peripheral blood, sampled before any cancer treatment. The sequence was collected from a female donor older than 55 with stage I lung adenocarcinoma. This chain joins TRBV6-6 and TRBJ1-1; D not resolved. CDR3 protein: CASSYEPITEAFF. The CDR3 DNA is TGTGCCAGCAGTTACGAACCAATAACTGAAGCTTTCTTT.